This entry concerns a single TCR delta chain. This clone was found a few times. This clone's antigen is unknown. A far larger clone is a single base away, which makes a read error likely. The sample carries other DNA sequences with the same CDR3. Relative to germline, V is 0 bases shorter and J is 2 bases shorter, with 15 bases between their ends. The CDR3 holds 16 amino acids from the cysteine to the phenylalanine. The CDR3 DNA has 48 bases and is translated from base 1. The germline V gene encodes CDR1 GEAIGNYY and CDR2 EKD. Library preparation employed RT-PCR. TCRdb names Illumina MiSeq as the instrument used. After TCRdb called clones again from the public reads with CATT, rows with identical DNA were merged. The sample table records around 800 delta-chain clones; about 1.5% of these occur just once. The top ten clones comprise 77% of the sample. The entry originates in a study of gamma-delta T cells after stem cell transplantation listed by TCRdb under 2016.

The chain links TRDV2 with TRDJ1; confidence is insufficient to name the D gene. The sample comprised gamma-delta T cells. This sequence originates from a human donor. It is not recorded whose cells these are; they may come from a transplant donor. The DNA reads TGTGCCTGTGACACCGTTGGAGGACGTCCTACCGATAAACTCATCTTT. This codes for CACDTVGGRPTDKLIF.